This is a list of T cell receptor beta chains from one sample in a study of blood T cell repertoires in COVID-19. TCRdb's table, derived via immunoSEQ multiplex PCR, lists solely in-frame clones and lacks some. In the table there are over 70,000 clones, around 75% of which are singletons. The sequenced material came from peripheral blood. These receptors came from a man aged 65-85 years with COVID-19, enrolled during active disease. The CDR3 runs from the conserved cysteine through the conserved F or W. Fields, in order: D gene, V gene, J gene, clone size, CDR3 DNA, CDR3 protein. The D gene is left open where the match is weak. Size values are once, few and many counts, or a class for expanded clones, and some rows have none.

>.|TRBV28|TRBJ2-7|many
TGTGCCAGCCTCCAGGGGCAGACCCACGAGCAGTACTTC
CASLQGQTHEQYF
>.|TRBV5-5|TRBJ2-7|.
TGTGCCAGCAGCCCGGGCTGGGGCCACACCTACGAGCAGTACTTC
CASSPGWGHTYEQYF
>.|TRBV28|TRBJ1-2|.
TGTGCCAGCAGTCTGACAGGCAGGGGAGCTAACTATGGCTACACCTTC
CASSLTGRGANYGYTF
>TRBD1|TRBV28|TRBJ2-7|.
TGTGCCAGCAGCTCGGGACAGACTTTCTACGAGCAGTACTTC
CASSSGQTFYEQYF
>.|TRBV5-5|TRBJ1-5|.
TGTGCCAGCAGCTTGTACGGTTGGAATCAGCCCCAGCATTTT
CASSLYGWNQPQHF
>.|TRBV28|TRBJ1-2|.
TGTGCCAGCAGTTTCCCCGCCAGGCCTAACTATGGCTACACCTTC
CASSFPARPNYGYTF
>.|TRBV21-1|TRBJ2-1|many
TGTGCCAGCAGCGGGAGCTCCAATGAGCAGTTCTTC
CASSGSSNEQFF
>TRBD2|TRBV7-9|TRBJ2-1|.
TGTGCCAGCAGCCCGACTAGCGGGGGGGTCCATGAGCAGTTCTTC
CASSPTSGGVHEQFF
>.|TRBV4-3|TRBJ2-1|.
TGCGCCAGCAGCCAAGATAGGTCAGGGGTTTACAATGAGCAGTTCTTC
CASSQDRSGVYNEQFF
>TRBD1|TRBV30|TRBJ2-7|.
TGTGCCTGGGGGGACAGGGTGGGCCACGAGCAGTACTTC
CAWGDRVGHEQYF
>.|TRBV3-1/TRBV3-2|TRBJ2-1|.
TGTGCCAGCAGCCATACTAGCAACCGTTACAATGAGCAGTTCTTC
CASSHTSNRYNEQFF
>.|TRBV6-5|TRBJ1-5|.
TGTGCCAGCAGGCTGGGGGACACTAGCAATCAGCCCCAGCATTTT
CASRLGDTSNQPQHF
>TRBD2|TRBV4-2|TRBJ2-5|.
TGTGCCAGCAGTTTTAGCGGGGGGGGCCAAGAGACCCAGTACTTC
CASSFSGGGQETQYF
>.|TRBV2|TRBJ2-7|.
TGTGCCAGCAGACGAACTATGGGCGAGCAGTACTTC
CASRRTMGEQYF
>.|TRBV30|TRBJ1-5|.
TGTGCCTGGAGTGTAGCGGGGAGCGGCAATCAGCCCCAGCATTTT
CAWSVAGSGNQPQHF
>.|TRBV2|TRBJ1-2|.
TGTGCCAGCAGTGTATTCAGGGCCGGCTACACCTTC
CASSVFRAGYTF
>TRBD2|TRBV18|TRBJ2-1|.
TGTGCCAGCTCACAGATAGCGGGGGGTCCAGTGGAGTACAATGAGCAGTTCTTC
CASSQIAGGPVEYNEQFF
>TRBD1|TRBV7-9|TRBJ1-1|.
TGTGCCAGCAGTTCGGACAGGACTGAAGCTTTCTTT
CASSSDRTEAFF
>.|TRBV4-1|TRBJ1-1|.
TGCGCCAGCAGCCAAGGTGGTTTAGGGGATAACACTGAAGCTTTCTTT
CASSQGGLGDNTEAFF
>.|TRBV5-1|TRBJ2-5|.
TGCGCCAGCAGCCGGCGGGGCGGCCAAGAGACCCAGTACTTC
CASSRRGGQETQYF
>.|TRBV19|TRBJ1-1|.
TGTGCCAGCATTTCGAGGGCCTCGACTGAAGCTTTCTTT
CASISRASTEAFF
>TRBD2|TRBV10-3|TRBJ2-6|.
TGTGCCATCAGGGGGGGACTAGCGGGTTCCCCTGGGGCCAACGTCCTGACTTTC
CAIRGGLAGSPGANVLTF
>.|TRBV24-1|TRBJ2-7|.
TGTGCCACCAACACGGGACAAACTTTCCAATACGAGCAGTACTTC
CATNTGQTFQYEQYF
>TRBD1|TRBV5-6|TRBJ1-6|.
TGTGCCAGCAGCCCACTACAGGGGGCAGTTTATTCACCCCTCCACTTT
CASSPLQGAVYSPLHF
>TRBD1|TRBV19|TRBJ2-3|.
TGTGCCAGTAGCCCCGGACAGGCAGATACGCAGTATTTT
CASSPGQADTQYF
>.|TRBV19|TRBJ2-7|once
TGTGCCAGTAGCTACAGCGTTGAGGGAACCTACGAGCAGTACTTC
CASSYSVEGTYEQYF
>.|TRBV3-1/TRBV3-2|TRBJ2-2|.
TGTGCCAGCAGCCACTGGAAGGAGGGCACCGGGGAGCTGTTTTTT
CASSHWKEGTGELFF
>TRBD2|TRBV24-1|TRBJ2-3|.
TGTGCCACCAGTGATGAGCGGGGGGGGACAGATACGCAGTATTTT
CATSDERGGTDTQYF
>.|TRBV13|TRBJ2-3|.
TGTGCCAGCAGCTTACAGCGGACTAGCACAGATACGCAGTATTTT
CASSLQRTSTDTQYF
>TRBD1|TRBV28|TRBJ1-5|once
TGTGCCAGCAGTTTGGGACAGACCCAGCATTTT
CASSLGQTQHF
>TRBD2|TRBV5-4|TRBJ2-3|.
TGTGCCAGCAGCTTCGGCTTTCAGCGGGAGGCAGATACGCAGTATTTT
CASSFGFQREADTQYF
>.|TRBV27|TRBJ2-1|.
TGTGCCAGCAGACAGACGGCGAGCAATGAGCAGTTCTTC
CASRQTASNEQFF
>TRBD1|TRBV9|TRBJ1-3|.
TGTGCCAGCAGCGTAGGAGGGACAGCTGGAAACACCATATATTTT
CASSVGGTAGNTIYF
>.|TRBV19|TRBJ2-3|.
TGTGCCAGTAGTCCCTCGGGCCTAGCGGATACGCAGTATTTT
CASSPSGLADTQYF
>.|TRBV5-6|TRBJ1-3|.
TGTGCCAGCAGCCCACAGGGACCTGGAAACACCATATATTTT
CASSPQGPGNTIYF
>.|TRBV11-3|TRBJ2-5|.
TGTGCCAGCAGCTTGAGACACCACCAAGAGACCCAGTACTTC
CASSLRHHQETQYF
>.|TRBV20-1|TRBJ1-2|.
TGCAGTGCCAGCCGGGAAGGCTACACCTTC
CSASREGYTF
>.|TRBV4-1|TRBJ2-3|.
TGCGCCAGCAGCCAAGTCCCCACGGCAGGCTTTGGGACAGATACGCAGTATTTT
CASSQVPTAGFGTDTQYF
>TRBD1|TRBV5-5|TRBJ2-7|.
TGTGCCAGCAGTCTTTGGTCTTCACAGGGGAACAAGCAGTACTTC
CASSLWSSQGNKQYF
>.|TRBV5-1|TRBJ1-1|.
TGCGCCAGCAGCTTGGACAGGAACACTGAAGCTTTCTTT
CASSLDRNTEAFF
>.|TRBV10-3|TRBJ1-1|.
TGTGCCATCAGTGAACGAGGCACTGAAGCTTTCTTT
CAISERGTEAFF
>.|TRBV5-4|TRBJ2-3|.
TGTGCCAGCAGCTTGGTCCTAGATACGCAGTATTTT
CASSLVLDTQYF
>.|TRBV19|TRBJ1-1|.
TGTGCCAGTAGTATGAAGTTGGCGGCCAGAATGAACACTGAAGCTTTCTTT
CASSMKLAARMNTEAFF
>.|TRBV6-2/TRBV6-3|TRBJ1-2|.
TGTGCCAGCAGTTACTCCTCGGGAGGTCACTATGGCTACACCTTC
CASSYSSGGHYGYTF
>.|TRBV7-2|TRBJ1-5|few
TGTGCCAGCAGCTTTCCTCAGCAGCCCCAGCATTTT
CASSFPQQPQHF
>TRBD1|TRBV5-6|TRBJ2-7|medium-sized
TGTGCCAGCAGCTACCTGACAGGGGCGTTCTACGAGCAGTACTTC
CASSYLTGAFYEQYF
>TRBD2|TRBV7-2|TRBJ2-1|.
TGTGCCAGCAGCTTGACTAGCCCAAATGAGCAGTTCTTC
CASSLTSPNEQFF
>.|TRBV5-1|TRBJ2-1|few
TGCGCCAGCAGCCCTAGACCCGCCGGTGAGCAGTTCTTC
CASSPRPAGEQFF